This entry lists 25 T cell receptor beta chains sequenced from one sample in a study of shared clonotypes between healthy human individuals. Only in-frame clones appear in the TCRdb table, and some are missing; sequencing was by immunoSEQ multiplex PCR. The sample gives 400,000 to 500,000 clones, about 82% of which show up once; approximately 13% is in the top ten. The sample was PBMCs. The receptor set was obtained from a woman in her forties in good health. Some clones in this sample may be carry-over from other donors' samples.

V usage is TRBV5-4 and J usage is TRBJ2-5, with D unclear. Deletions cut 3 bases from V and 5 bases from J, with 11 bases between. The CDR3 length is 13 residues. From germline, CDR1 is SGHNT and CDR2 YYREEE (reference sequence). Here the CDR3 DNA reads TGTGCCAGCAGCTCGGGCCCGGATGAGACCCAGTACTTC. Translated, it gives CASSSGPDETQYF.

The CDR3 region is CASNAPGTEVQETQYF. CDR3 nucleotides: TGCGCCAGTAATGCGCCCGGGACCGAGGTCCAAGAGACCCAGTACTTC. The gene calls are TRBV5-1 and TRBJ2-5, with D tentatively TRBD1 or TRBD2 (5 bases each). The V gene lost 8 bases and the J gene lost 1 base, with 21 bases spanning the gap. CDR1 SGHRS and CDR2 YFSETQ come from the germline V gene. The CDR3 has 16 residues.

The chain employs TRBV19 and TRBJ2-3; tentative D call: TRBD2 (6 bases). Germline CDR1 reads LNHDA; CDR2 reads SQIVND (reference sequence). V lost 7 bases, J lost 7 bases, and 24 bases lay in between. There are 16 residues in the CDR3. In DNA form, the CDR3 reads TGTGCCAGTAAAGGGACCCCTAGCGCGGGACCATATACGCAGTATTTT. It encodes CASKGTPSAGPYTQYF.

The rearrangement joins TRBV30 to TRBJ1-5; D ambiguous. Trimming shortened V by 3 bases and J by 0 bases, and 6 bases separated the two germline ends. The CDR3 consists of 13 residues. Germline V gene sequence: CDR1 GTSNPN, CDR2 SVGIG (reference sequence). This CDR3 reads CAWSSGSNQPQHF. The CDR3 coding sequence is TGTGCCTGGAGCTCGGGTAGCAATCAGCCCCAGCATTTT.

The rearrangement joins TRBV7-2 to TRBJ1-2, with 7 bases matching TRBD1. This CDR3 comprises 14 residues. J gave up 8 bases and V 2 bases, and 8 bases lay outside the gene matches. Germline CDR1 and CDR2: SGHTA and FQGNSA. The DNA of the CDR3 is TGTGCCAGCAGCTTACGACAGGGTGTGCGCGGCTACACCTTC. It translates to CASSLRQGVRGYTF.

The CDR3 DNA reads TGTGCCAGCACCTGGACAGGGGGGTACACCGGGGAGCTGTTTTTT. Translating gives CASTWTGGYTGELFF. This chain uses TRBV2 with TRBJ2-2, with TRBD1 matching 10 bases. From germline, CDR1 is SNHLY and CDR2 FYNNEI. Trimming cost V 7 bases and J 3 bases; bases outside gene matches: 5. This CDR3 comprises 15 residues.

Remarks on this clone: This could be a read error, since a much larger clone is one nucleotide away. The chain couples TRBV7-3 to TRBJ1-4; D ambiguous. The germline V gene encodes CDR1 SGHTA and CDR2 FQGTGA. The CDR3 is 12 residues long. CDR3 sequence (DNA): TGTGCCAGCAGCTCCCCGGGCGAAAAACCGTTTTTT. It yields the protein CASSSPGEKPFF.

This rearrangement joins TRBV25-1 to TRBJ1-3, with D uncertain. The CDR3 is 13 residues long. The V end was cut by 4 bases, the J end by 4 bases, with 8 bases between. From germline, CDR1 is MGHDK and CDR2 SYGVNS. The CDR3 protein is CASSVKAGNTIYF. CDR3 coding DNA: TGTGCCAGCAGTGTAAAGGCAGGAAACACCATATATTTT. The full variable domain, rest sourced from reference TRBV25-1 and TRBJ1-3, is EADIYQTPRYLVIGTGKKITLECSQTMGHDKMYWYQQDPGMELHLIHYSYGVNSTEKGDLSSESTVSRIRTEHFPLTLESARPSHTSQYLCASSVKAGNTIYFGEGSWLTVV.

This chain connects TRBV2 to TRBJ1-1; D gene uncertain. Between the trimmed V and J ends, which lost 6 bases and 0 bases, there was a span of 8 bases. This CDR3 is built from 13 residues. Germline CDR1 and CDR2: SNHLY and FYNNEI. CDR3 sequence (DNA): TGTGCCAGCAGCTCCCTGATGAACACTGAAGCTTTCTTT. This sequence encodes CASSSLMNTEAFF.

The CDR3 DNA sequence: TGTGCCAGCAGCTTAGTGGCAGATAGCAATCAGCCCCAGCATTTT. It yields the protein CASSLVADSNQPQHF. The V and J genes are TRBV11-2 and TRBJ1-5; D gene uncertain. The CDR3 spans 15 residues. Per germline, CDR1 SGHAT and CDR2 FQNNGV. Trimming took off 1 base at V and 0 bases at J, with 7 bases between the two ends.

V is TRBV29-1 and J is TRBJ2-1, with 10 bases that match TRBD2. CDR3 length equals 13 residues. Germline-derived CDR1 and CDR2 are SQVTM and ANQGSEA. J was trimmed by 2 bases and V by 6 bases; bases with no gene match: 1. Written as DNA, the CDR3 is TGCAGCGTCGGACTAGCGGCCTACAATGAGCAGTTCTTC. This gives the protein CSVGLAAYNEQFF.

The chain recombines TRBV30 with TRBJ2-3, with a tentative D call TRBD2 (5 bases). The germline V gene encodes CDR1 GTSNPN and CDR2 SVGIG (reference sequence). CDR3 length equals 12 residues. V was cut by 0 bases and J by 8 bases, with 9 bases left in between. Here the CDR3 reads CAWSVSRGTQYF. CDR3 nucleotide sequence: TGTGCCTGGAGTGTCTCTCGGGGTACGCAGTATTTT.

The chain uses TRBV4-3 and TRBJ2-1; 11 bases line up with TRBD1. The germline CDR1 and CDR2 sequences are LGHNA and YSLEER. The CDR3 is 15 amino acids. V dropped 5 bases and J dropped 7; count of bases not matched to a gene: 7. Here the CDR3 DNA reads TGCGCCAGCAGCACCCGGGACAGGGGGTTGAATGAGCAGTTCTTC. Amino acid sequence: CASSTRDRGLNEQFF.

This clone has at least ten counts. The rearrangement joins TRBV7-9 to TRBJ1-4; D call uncertain. V was shortened by 4 bases and J by 3 bases, with 6 bases between the two germline ends. The length of the CDR3 is 13 residues. Germline CDR1 is SEHNR and CDR2 is FQNEAQ (reference sequence). This CDR3 reads CASSSGANEKLFF. CDR3 bases: TGTGCCAGCAGCTCCGGGGCTAATGAAAAACTGTTTTTT.

The rearrangement links TRBV5-4 to TRBJ2-7; TRBD1 matches at 10 bases. The V segment lost 2 bases and the J segment 5 bases; nucleotides outside the gene matches: 4. The CDR3 loop spans 14 amino acids. The germline V gene encodes CDR1 SGHNT and CDR2 YYREEE (reference sequence). The CDR3 loop reads CASSFRQGADEQYF. In DNA, the CDR3 is TGTGCCAGCAGCTTCCGACAGGGGGCTGACGAGCAGTACTTC.

This chain connects TRBV4-2 to TRBJ1-4; maybe TRBD1 (5 bases). The CDR3 length is 16 residues. The V and J ends lost 2 bases and 7 bases respectively, with 17 bases between them. Germline-derived CDR1 and CDR2 are LGHNA and YNFKEQ. The CDR3 spells CASSQLTGVVGEKLFF. The CDR3 region has the DNA TGTGCCAGCAGCCAACTAACGGGGGTAGTAGGTGAAAAACTGTTTTTT.

This clone was found a few times. The V and J genes are TRBV11-2 and TRBJ2-7; D is possibly TRBD1 (6 bases). This CDR3 contains 13 residues. Germline V gives CDR1 SGHAT, CDR2 FQNNGV. The V end was cut by 5 bases, the J end by 3 bases, with 11 bases between. DNA of the CDR3: TGTGCCAGCAGCAATAGGGACAACTACGAGCAGTACTTC. The encoded protein is CASSNRDNYEQYF.

This clone was counted at least ten times. This sample includes further DNA sequences coding for the same CDR3. This chain uses TRBV10-1 with TRBJ2-7; D not resolved. Germline V CDR1 and CDR2: WNHNN, SYGVQD (reference sequence). Trimming stripped 0 bases from V and 3 bases from J, with 3 bases between. The CDR3 is 12 residues long. CDR3 amino acids: CASSESGYEQYF. The CDR3 region has the DNA TGCGCCAGCAGTGAGTCAGGCTACGAGCAGTACTTC.

The chain has TRBV28 and TRBJ1-2; 8 bases fit TRBD1. CDR3 size: 14 residues. CDR1 is MDHEN, CDR2 SYDVKM, per germline. The ends lost 8 bases at V and 4 bases at J; junction bases unmatched: 9. Here the CDR3 DNA reads TGTGCCAGCGGTACCTCTCAGGGGGCCTATGGCTACACCTTC. Residues: CASGTSQGAYGYTF.

The chain recombines TRBV9 with TRBJ2-2; the match to TRBD2 covers 14 bases. Germline V CDR1 and CDR2: SGDLS, YYNGEE. The V segment lost 4 bases and the J segment 8 bases; nucleotides outside the gene matches: 16. This CDR3 region has 19 residues. CDR3 coding DNA: TGTGCCAGCAGCCCCAGGAGGGGACTAGCGGGAGAACGGCATGGGGAGCTGTTTTTT. It encodes CASSPRRGLAGERHGELFF.

This clone came up a few times. This sample includes further DNA sequences coding for the same CDR3. This chain joins TRBV6-4 and TRBJ1-1; the D is unclear. Germline V gene sequence: CDR1 MRHNA, CDR2 SNTAGT. V lost 0 bases and J lost 4, with 9 bases in between. CDR3 length: 14 residues. CDR3 residues: CASSDSSEGTEAFF. CDR3 bases: TGTGCCAGCAGTGACTCGTCCGAGGGCACTGAAGCTTTCTTT.

The V call is TRBV30, the J call TRBJ1-5, with D uncertain. V was trimmed by 0 bases and J by 5 bases, leaving 8 bases between them. Germline V gene data show CDR1 as GTSNPN and CDR2 as SVGIG (reference sequence). This CDR3 spans 13 amino acids. The CDR3 sequence: CAWSVSLYQPQHF. The DNA of the CDR3 is TGTGCCTGGAGTGTAAGTCTTTATCAGCCCCAGCATTTT.

CDR3 nucleotides: TGTGCCAGCAGTGCAAGGCCGCGGGGTTACACCTACAATGAGCAGTTCTTC. This translates into CASSARPRGYTYNEQFF. The rearrangement uses TRBV2 and TRBJ2-1; D is possibly TRBD2 (6 bases). V dropped 4 bases and J dropped 2 bases, with 18 bases sitting between them. Per germline, CDR1 SNHLY and CDR2 FYNNEI. The length of the CDR3 is 17 residues.

Of note for this clone: Possible read error: a much larger clone is one base away. This chain joins TRBV29-1 and TRBJ1-1, with a weak D call TRBD1 (5 bases). Per the germline V gene, CDR1 is SQVTM and CDR2 is ANQGSEA. This CDR3 contains 14 residues. The CDR3 loop reads CSVVVWGSNTEASF. The CDR3 DNA sequence: TGCAGCGTTGTTGTTTGGGGGTCGAACACTGAAGCTTCCTTT.

The V gene is TRBV29-1, the J gene TRBJ2-5, with 7 bases aligning to TRBD2. There are 14 residues in the CDR3. V was clipped by 7 bases and J by 3 bases; unmatched bases: 11. CDR1 SQVTM and CDR2 ANQGSEA come from the germline V gene. The CDR3 sequence is CSAASWAGEETQYF. CDR3 DNA sequence: TGCAGCGCCGCCTCCTGGGCGGGAGAAGAGACCCAGTACTTC. Looking up the rest from reference TRBV29-1 and TRBJ2-5 gives the full variable domain: SAVISQKPSRDICQRGTSLTIQCQVDSQVTMMFWYRQQPGQSLTLIATANQGSEATYESGFVIDKFPISRPNLTFSTLTVSNMSPEDSSIYLCSAASWAGEETQYFGPGTRLLVL.